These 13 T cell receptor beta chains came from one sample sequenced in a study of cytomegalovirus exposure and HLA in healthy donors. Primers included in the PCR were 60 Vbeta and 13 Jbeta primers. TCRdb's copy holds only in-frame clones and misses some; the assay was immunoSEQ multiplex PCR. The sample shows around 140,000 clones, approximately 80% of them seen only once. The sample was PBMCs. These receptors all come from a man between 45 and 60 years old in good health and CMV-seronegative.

The CDR3 DNA is TGTGCCTGGGGAGCGGGGGAGGGCCCTTCGAGATCCCTCCACTTT. It is translated as CAWGAGEGPSRSLHF. The rearrangement links TRBV30 to TRBJ1-6, with D maybe TRBD1 (5 bases). V shed 5 bases and J shed 14 bases, with 25 bases lying between them. The CDR3 sequence is 15 residues long. Germline CDR1 GTSNPN, CDR2 SVGIG (reference sequence).

The CDR3 DNA sequence: TGTGCCAGCAGTGAATCGGGACAGGGGATTCGGAACACCGGGGAGCTGTTTTTT. This encodes CASSESGQGIRNTGELFF. The V and J genes are TRBV2 and TRBJ2-2; 10 bases are shared with TRBD1. Germline trimming cut 2 bases from V and 1 base from J; bases unmatched to any gene: 7. The germline V gene encodes CDR1 SNHLY and CDR2 FYNNEI. The CDR3 loop spans 18 amino acids. Full variable domain (remainder filled in from reference TRBV2 and TRBJ2-2): EPEVTQTPSHQVTQMGQEVILRCVPISNHLYFYWYRQILGQKVEFLVSFYNNEISEKSEIFDDQFSVERPDGSNFTLKIRSTKLEDSAMYFCASSESGQGIRNTGELFFGEGSRLTVL.

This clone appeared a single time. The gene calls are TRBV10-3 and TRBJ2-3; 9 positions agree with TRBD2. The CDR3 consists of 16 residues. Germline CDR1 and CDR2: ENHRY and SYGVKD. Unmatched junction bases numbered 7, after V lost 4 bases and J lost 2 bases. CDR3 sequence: CAISASASGATDTQYF. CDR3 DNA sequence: TGTGCCATCAGTGCTTCGGCTAGCGGGGCCACAGATACGCAGTATTTT.

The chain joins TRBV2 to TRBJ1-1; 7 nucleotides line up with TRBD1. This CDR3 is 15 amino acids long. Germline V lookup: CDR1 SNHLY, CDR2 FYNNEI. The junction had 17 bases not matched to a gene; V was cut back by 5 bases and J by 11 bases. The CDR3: CASSLRQGEYGVAFF. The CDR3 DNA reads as TGTGCCAGCAGTTTACGACAGGGAGAATATGGTGTGGCTTTCTTT.

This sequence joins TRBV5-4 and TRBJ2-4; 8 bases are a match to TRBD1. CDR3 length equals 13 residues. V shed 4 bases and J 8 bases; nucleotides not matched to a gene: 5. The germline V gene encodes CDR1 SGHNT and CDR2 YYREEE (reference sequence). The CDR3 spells CASSQKDRDIQYF. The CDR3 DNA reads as TGTGCCAGCAGCCAAAAGGACAGGGACATTCAGTACTTC.

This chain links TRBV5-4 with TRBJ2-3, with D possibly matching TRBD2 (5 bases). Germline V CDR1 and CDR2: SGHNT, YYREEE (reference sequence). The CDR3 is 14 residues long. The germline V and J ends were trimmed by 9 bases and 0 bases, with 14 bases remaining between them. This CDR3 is CATGESPSTDTQYF. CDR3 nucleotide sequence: TGTGCCACCGGGGAAAGTCCTAGCACAGATACGCAGTATTTT. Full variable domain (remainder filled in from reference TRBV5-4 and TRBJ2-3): ETGVTQSPTHLIKTRGQQVTLRCSSQSGHNTVSWYQQALGQGPQFIFQYYREEENGRGNFPPRFSGLQFPNYSSELNVNALELDDSALYLCATGESPSTDTQYFGPGTRLTVL.

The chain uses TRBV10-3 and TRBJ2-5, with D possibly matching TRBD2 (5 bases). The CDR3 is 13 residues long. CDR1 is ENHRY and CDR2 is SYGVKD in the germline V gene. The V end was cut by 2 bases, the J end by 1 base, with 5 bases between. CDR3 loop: CAISEAGQETQYF. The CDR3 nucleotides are TGTGCCATCAGTGAGGCGGGCCAAGAGACCCAGTACTTC.

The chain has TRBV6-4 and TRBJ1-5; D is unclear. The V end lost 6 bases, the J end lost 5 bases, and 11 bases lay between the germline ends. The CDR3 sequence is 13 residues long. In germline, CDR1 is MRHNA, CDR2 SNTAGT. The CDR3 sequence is CASRRAGDQPQHF. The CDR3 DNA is TGTGCCAGCAGGCGAGCCGGGGATCAGCCCCAGCATTTT.

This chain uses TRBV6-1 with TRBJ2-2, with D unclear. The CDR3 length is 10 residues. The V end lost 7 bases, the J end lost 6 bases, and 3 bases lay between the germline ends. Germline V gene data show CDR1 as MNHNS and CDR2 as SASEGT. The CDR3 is CASIAGELFF. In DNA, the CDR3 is TGTGCCAGCATAGCCGGGGAGCTGTTTTTT.

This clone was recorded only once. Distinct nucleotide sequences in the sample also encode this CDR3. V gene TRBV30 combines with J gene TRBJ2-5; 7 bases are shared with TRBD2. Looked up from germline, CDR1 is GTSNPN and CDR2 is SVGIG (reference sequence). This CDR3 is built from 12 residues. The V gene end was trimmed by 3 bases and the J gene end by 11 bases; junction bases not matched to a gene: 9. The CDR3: CAWSAGEGEQYF. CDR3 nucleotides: TGTGCCTGGAGCGCGGGGGAGGGTGAGCAGTACTTC.

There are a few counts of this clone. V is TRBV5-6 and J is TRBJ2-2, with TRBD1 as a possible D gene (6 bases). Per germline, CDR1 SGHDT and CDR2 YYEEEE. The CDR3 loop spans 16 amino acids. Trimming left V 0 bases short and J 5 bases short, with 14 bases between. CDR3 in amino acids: CASSLEGHEGTGELFF. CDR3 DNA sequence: TGTGCCAGCAGCTTGGAGGGACACGAGGGGACCGGGGAGCTGTTTTTT.

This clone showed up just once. This CDR3 is CASSSRDRGYYEQYF. CDR3 sequence (DNA): TGTGCCAGCAGCTCCCGGGACAGGGGGTACTACGAGCAGTACTTC. The chain carries TRBV13 and TRBJ2-7; TRBD1 agrees at 11 bases. This CDR3 has 15 amino acids. CDR1 is PRHDT, CDR2 FYEKMQ, per germline (reference sequence). J gave up 3 bases and V 4 bases, and 5 bases lay outside the gene matches.

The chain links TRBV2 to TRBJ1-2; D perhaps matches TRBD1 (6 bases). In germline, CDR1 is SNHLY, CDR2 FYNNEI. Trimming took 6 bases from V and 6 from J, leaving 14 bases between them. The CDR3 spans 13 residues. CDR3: CASREGGRDGYTF. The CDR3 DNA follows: TGTGCCAGCAGGGAGGGGGGGAGGGATGGCTACACCTTC.